This T cell receptor (beta chain) was observed in a study of cytomegalovirus exposure and HLA in healthy donors. In the PCR, 60 Vbeta and 13 Jbeta primers were used. The table came from immunoSEQ multiplex PCR; TCRdb's copy has only in-frame clones and leaves some out. The sample has 90,000 to 100,000 clones; roughly 80% are singletons. This clone has only a few counts. Germline V gives CDR1 LNHDA, CDR2 SQIVND (reference sequence). CDR3 length: 15 amino acids. V was cut by 5 bases and J by 0 bases, with 11 bases left in between. Sequenced material: PBMCs. The chain is built from TRBV19 and TRBJ1-3; D not certain. The TCR sequence derives from a man between 40 and 49 years old in good health and CMV-seronegative. CDR3 nucleotide sequence: TGTGCCAGTAGTTACGGCGGAAGCTCTGGAAACACCATATATTTT. Translated, it gives CASSYGGSSGNTIYF.